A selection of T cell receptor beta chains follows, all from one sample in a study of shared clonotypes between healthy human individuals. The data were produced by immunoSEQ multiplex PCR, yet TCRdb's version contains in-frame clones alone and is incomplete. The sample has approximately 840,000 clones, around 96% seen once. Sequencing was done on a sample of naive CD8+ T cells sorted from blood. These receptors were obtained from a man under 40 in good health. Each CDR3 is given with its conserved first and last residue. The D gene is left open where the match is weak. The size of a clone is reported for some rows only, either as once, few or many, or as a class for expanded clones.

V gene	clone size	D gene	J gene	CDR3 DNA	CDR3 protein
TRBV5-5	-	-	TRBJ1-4	TGTGCCAGCTCCGCTTGGGGTGAAAAACTGTTTTTT	CASSAWGEKLFF
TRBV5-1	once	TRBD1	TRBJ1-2	TGCGCCAGCAGCTTGGGGGAAAGGACAGGGATCGGCTATGGCTACACCTTC	CASSLGERTGIGYGYTF
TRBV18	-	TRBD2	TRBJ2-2	TGTGCCAGCTCACCACGCGGGGGGATCACCGGGGAGCTGTTTTTT	CASSPRGGITGELFF
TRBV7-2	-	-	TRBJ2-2	TGTGCCAGCAGCTCGAGTTTCACAGGGTCCACCGGGGAGCTGTTTTTT	CASSSSFTGSTGELFF
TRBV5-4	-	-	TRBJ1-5	TGTGCCAGCAGCTTGGCCGGCAGCAATCAGCCCCAGCATTTT	CASSLAGSNQPQHF
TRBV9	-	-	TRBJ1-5	TGTGCCAGCAGCGTAGGACAGGCTGGGCAGCCCCAGCATTTT	CASSVGQAGQPQHF
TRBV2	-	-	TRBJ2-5	TGTGCCAGCAGTGACCTTCGGCCTGAGACCCAGTACTTC	CASSDLRPETQYF
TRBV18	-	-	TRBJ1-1	TGTGCCAGCTCACCTGCAGAAATCACTGAAGCTTTCTTT	CASSPAEITEAFF
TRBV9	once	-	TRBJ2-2	TGTGCCAGCAGCGTTGGCGGGGAGCTGTTTTTT	CASSVGGELFF
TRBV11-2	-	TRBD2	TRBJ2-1	TGTGCCAGCAGCTTAGAAGCGGGAGTTTCTTCTAATGAGCAGTTCTTC	CASSLEAGVSSNEQFF